This T cell receptor beta chain originates from a study of cytomegalovirus exposure and HLA in healthy donors. Overall study findings and caveats: The productive fraction for most TCR beta V segments was about 87% or about 30% in an earlier analysis. It was reported that TCR beta sequences correctly inferred the HLA-A and HLA-B alleles for most subjects.

Amplification used 60 Vbeta primers and 13 Jbeta primers. Repertoires were generated with immunoSEQ multiplex PCR, while TCRdb's copy carries only in-frame clones and drops some. The sample has about 120,000 clones; 67% are singletons. This clone was counted only a few times. What it binds is not known. This TCR was recovered from a man aged 18 to 29 in good health and CMV-seropositive. Sequencing was done on a sample of PBMCs.

The CDR3, as DNA: TGTGCCAGCAGCAGGACGGGAAACTACAATGAGCAGTTCTTC. Translated: CASSRTGNYNEQFF. The rearrangement joins TRBV7-9 to TRBJ2-1; D is perhaps TRBD2 (5 bases). The V end lost 5 bases, the J end lost 3 bases, and 11 bases lay between the germline ends. Germline CDR1 is SEHNR and CDR2 is FQNEAQ (reference sequence). CDR3 length equals 14 residues.